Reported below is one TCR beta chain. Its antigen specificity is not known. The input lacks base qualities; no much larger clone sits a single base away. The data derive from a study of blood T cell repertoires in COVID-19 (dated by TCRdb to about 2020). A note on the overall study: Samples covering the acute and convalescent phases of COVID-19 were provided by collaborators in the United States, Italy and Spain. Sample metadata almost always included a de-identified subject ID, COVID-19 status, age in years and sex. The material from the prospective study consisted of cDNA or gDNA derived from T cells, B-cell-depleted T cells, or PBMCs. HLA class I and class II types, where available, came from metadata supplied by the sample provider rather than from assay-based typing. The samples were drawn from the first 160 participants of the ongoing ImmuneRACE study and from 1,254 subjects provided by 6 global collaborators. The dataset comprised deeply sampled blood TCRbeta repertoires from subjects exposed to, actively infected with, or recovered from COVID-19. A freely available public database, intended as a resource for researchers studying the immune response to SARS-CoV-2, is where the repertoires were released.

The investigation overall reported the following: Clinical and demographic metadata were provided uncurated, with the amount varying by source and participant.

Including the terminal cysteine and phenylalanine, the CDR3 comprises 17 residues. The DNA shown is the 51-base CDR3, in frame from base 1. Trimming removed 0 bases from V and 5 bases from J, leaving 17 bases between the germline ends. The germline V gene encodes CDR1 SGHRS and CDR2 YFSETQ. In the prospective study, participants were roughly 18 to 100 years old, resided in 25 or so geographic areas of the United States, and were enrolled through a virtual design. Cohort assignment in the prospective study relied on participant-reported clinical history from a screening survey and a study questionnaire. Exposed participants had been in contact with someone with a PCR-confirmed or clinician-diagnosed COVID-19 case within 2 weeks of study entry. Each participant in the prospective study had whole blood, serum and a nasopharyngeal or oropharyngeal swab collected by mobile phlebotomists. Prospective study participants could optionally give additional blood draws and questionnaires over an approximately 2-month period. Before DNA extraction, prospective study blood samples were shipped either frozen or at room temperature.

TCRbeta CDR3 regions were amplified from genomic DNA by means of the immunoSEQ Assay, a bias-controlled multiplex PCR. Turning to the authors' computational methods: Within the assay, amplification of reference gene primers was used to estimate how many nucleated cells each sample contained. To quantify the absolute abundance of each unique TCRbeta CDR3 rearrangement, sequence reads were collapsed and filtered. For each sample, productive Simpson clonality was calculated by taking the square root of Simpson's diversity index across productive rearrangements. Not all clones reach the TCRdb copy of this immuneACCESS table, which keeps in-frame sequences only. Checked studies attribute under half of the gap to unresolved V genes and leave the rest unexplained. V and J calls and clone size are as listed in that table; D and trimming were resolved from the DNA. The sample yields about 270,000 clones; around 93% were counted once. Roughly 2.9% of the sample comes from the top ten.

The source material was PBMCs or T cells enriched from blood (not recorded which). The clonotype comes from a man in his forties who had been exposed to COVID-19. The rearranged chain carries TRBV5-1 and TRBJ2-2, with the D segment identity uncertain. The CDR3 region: CASSLGPVRDPTGELFF. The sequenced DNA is TGCGCCAGCAGCTTGGGTCCGGTGCGCGATCCTACCGGGGAGCTGTTTTTT.